This T cell receptor (beta chain) is drawn from a study of blood T cell repertoires in COVID-19. Looking at the study overall: T cells, B-cell-depleted T cells, or PBMCs provided the cDNA or gDNA that served as material.

CDR1 is MNHEY, CDR2 SMNVEV, per germline (reference sequence). The CDR3 contains 14 residues. J gave up 6 bases and V 4 bases, and 7 bases lay outside the gene matches. Sequencing used immunoSEQ multiplex PCR; TCRdb keeps in-frame clones, though not all of them. The data hold 94,000 or so clones, with about 79% observed a single time. This sequence was found in a man aged 60 to 75 with acute or convalescent COVID-19. Input material: peripheral blood. The gene calls are TRBV27 and TRBJ1-2; 8 bases are a match to TRBD1. In DNA form, the CDR3 reads TGTGCCAGCAGTTCCCGACAGGGGCCTAATGGCTACACCTTC. Translation gives CASSSRQGPNGYTF.